These 17 T cell receptor beta chains came from one sample sequenced in a study of OX40 agonist ivuxolimab in advanced cancers. Clones were sequenced by immunoSEQ multiplex PCR, and TCRdb holds only the in-frame ones, with some missing. Of approximately 74,000 clones listed, approximately 85% are singletons. The sample in question was CD4+ or CD8+ T cells sorted from blood, obtained in a trial of the OX40 agonist ivuxolimab. The receptors stem from an adult with an advanced solid tumor such as melanoma, head and neck, liver or kidney cancer.

The chain is built from TRBV5-6 and TRBJ2-4, with 12 positions matching TRBD1. This CDR3 spans 16 amino acids. V gave up 2 bases and J gave up 2 bases; unmatched junction bases: 2. Per germline, CDR1 SGHDT and CDR2 YYEEEE. The CDR3 DNA sequence: TGTGCCAGCAGCTTAGGGACAGGGGGCCCCAAAAACATTCAGTACTTC. The encoded protein is CASSLGTGGPKNIQYF.

V usage is TRBV9 and J usage is TRBJ1-2; TRBD1 might be the D (5 bases). In germline, CDR1 is SGDLS, CDR2 YYNGEE. V lost 3 bases and J 4 bases, leaving 19 bases between the germline ends. The CDR3 runs 16 residues. The CDR3 coding sequence is TGTGCCAGCAGCGGGGGGGTCTTGGCCAACCCCTATGGCTACACCTTC. Protein: CASSGGVLANPYGYTF.

This clone has just a few counts. The chain has TRBV2 and TRBJ2-5; TRBD2 might be the D (6 bases). The V gene lost 2 bases and the J gene lost 3 bases, with 10 bases spanning the gap. This CDR3 region has 14 residues. Germline CDR1 is SNHLY and CDR2 is FYNNEI. The CDR3 nucleotides read TGTGCCAGCAGTGAACTCGGGAGAAAAGAGACCCAGTACTTC. Protein: CASSELGRKETQYF.

This clone has a count of ten or more. The chain links TRBV6-1 to TRBJ1-2; D remains ambiguous. Germline CDR1 reads MNHNS; CDR2 reads SASEGT. The CDR3 is 12 amino acids. Between the trimmed V and J ends, which lost 4 bases and 4 bases, there was a span of 7 bases. CDR3 region: CASSGSSYGYTF. In DNA form, the CDR3 reads TGTGCCAGCAGTGGGAGTTCCTATGGCTACACCTTC.

This chain links TRBV9 with TRBJ2-1, with TRBD1 identical over 7 bases. The CDR3 sequence is 14 residues long. Germline loops: CDR1 SGDLS, CDR2 YYNGEE. Trimming took 4 bases from V and 3 from J; bases not matched to a gene: 4. The CDR3 region is CASSPGQVYNEQFF. In DNA form, the CDR3 reads TGTGCCAGCAGCCCAGGACAGGTCTACAATGAGCAGTTCTTC.

The CDR3 DNA is TGTGCCAGCAGCTCGGACAGGGGAAAGACTGAAGCTTTCTTT. Its protein is CASSSDRGKTEAFF. This sequence joins TRBV7-8 and TRBJ1-1, with 9 bases lining up with TRBD1. Germline CDR1 reads SGHVS; CDR2 reads FQNEAQ. This CDR3 has 14 amino acids. Germline trimming cut 4 bases from V and 5 bases from J; bases unmatched to any gene: 5.

Worth noting for this clone: The sample holds other DNA sequences that translate to the same CDR3. The chain has TRBV18 and TRBJ2-5; no clear D. V was shortened by 0 bases and J by 0 bases, with 2 bases between the two germline ends. This CDR3 spans 13 amino acids. Germline CDR1 KGHSH, CDR2 LQKENI. This chain's CDR3 is CASSPPNQETQYF. For the CDR3, the DNA is TGTGCCAGCTCACCACCGAACCAAGAGACCCAGTACTTC.

This chain joins TRBV18 and TRBJ2-7; 8 nucleotides line up with TRBD1. The germline V gene encodes CDR1 KGHSH and CDR2 LQKENI. The CDR3 runs 15 residues. The junction had 9 bases not matched to a gene; V was cut back by 3 bases and J by 5 bases. The CDR3 region is CASSPTLGTGDEQYF. The CDR3 bases are TGTGCCAGCTCACCCACTCTAGGGACAGGAGACGAGCAGTACTTC.

The genes are TRBV6-5 and TRBJ1-6; weak D call: TRBD1 (6 bases). Germline assignment: CDR1 MNHEY and CDR2 SVGAGI. This CDR3 region has 15 residues. V dropped 2 bases and J dropped 10 bases, with 15 bases sitting between them. CDR3 sequence reads: CASSYTGTHNSPLHF. DNA of the CDR3: TGTGCCAGCAGTTACACCGGGACACACAACTCACCCCTCCACTTT.

The rearrangement links TRBV19 to TRBJ2-5, with D tentatively TRBD2 (6 bases). The CDR3 has 16 residues. V lost 1 base and J 1 base, leaving 13 bases between the germline ends. Germline assignment: CDR1 LNHDA and CDR2 SQIVND (reference sequence). The CDR3 is CASSIGTGGTQETQYF. The CDR3 coding sequence is TGTGCCAGTAGTATAGGGACCGGAGGGACCCAAGAGACCCAGTACTTC.

V gene TRBV4-1 combines with J gene TRBJ2-1; 11 positions agree with TRBD2. The V gene end was trimmed by 1 base and the J gene end by 0 bases; junction bases not matched to a gene: 8. Germline-derived CDR1 and CDR2 are MGHRA and YSYEKL. This CDR3 contains 19 residues. CDR3 in amino acids: CASSQVAGGELSSYNEQFF. In DNA form, the CDR3 reads TGCGCCAGCAGCCAAGTAGCGGGGGGGGAACTTAGCTCCTACAATGAGCAGTTCTTC.

The rearrangement links TRBV27 to TRBJ2-7; 9 nucleotides match TRBD1. Germline V gene data show CDR1 as MNHEY and CDR2 as SMNVEV (reference sequence). Trimming took 2 bases from V and 0 from J; bases not matched to a gene: 5. The CDR3 is 16 residues long. The CDR3 region is CASSLGTGSSSYEQYF. Written as DNA, the CDR3 is TGTGCCAGCAGTTTAGGGACAGGGTCAAGCTCCTACGAGCAGTACTTC.

This rearrangement joins TRBV6-5 to TRBJ2-3; a weak D match, TRBD2 (5 bases). The germline V and J ends were trimmed by 8 bases and 0 bases, with 6 bases remaining between them. The CDR3 loop spans 12 amino acids. Looked up from germline, CDR1 is MNHEY and CDR2 is SVGAGI. The CDR3, as DNA: TGTGCCAGCCGCGGGAGCACAGATACGCAGTATTTT. Its translation: CASRGSTDTQYF.

The rearrangement uses TRBV27 and TRBJ2-2; D may be TRBD1 (5 bases). This CDR3 spans 14 amino acids. Germline V gene lookup returns CDR1 MNHEY and CDR2 SMNVEV (reference sequence). Trimming stripped 3 bases from V and 6 bases from J, with 11 bases between. The CDR3 DNA reads TGTGCCAGCAGTTTGCTTACCAGGGCCGGGGAGCTGTTTTTT. Its translation: CASSLLTRAGELFF.

A note on this clone: The same CDR3 can be traced to other DNA sequences in this sample. The rearrangement links TRBV7-9 to TRBJ2-3; D unclear. The germline CDR1 and CDR2 sequences are SEHNR and FQNEAQ (reference sequence). The CDR3 loop spans 12 amino acids. Trimming removed 6 bases from V and 0 bases from J, with 4 bases in between. CDR3 DNA sequence: TGTGCCAGCAGTCCTAGCACAGATACGCAGTATTTT. Translation: CASSPSTDTQYF.

The rearrangement links TRBV9 to TRBJ2-7, with TRBD1 as a possible D gene (6 bases). CDR1 is SGDLS, CDR2 YYNGEE, per germline. CDR3 length: 15 amino acids. V was clipped by 1 base and J by 1 base, with 12 bases between them. The CDR3 loop is CASSVQGNPSYEQYF. Here the CDR3 DNA reads TGTGCCAGCAGCGTACAGGGGAACCCTTCCTACGAGCAGTACTTC.

With regard to this clone: Other DNA sequences of this sample code for an identical CDR3. V is TRBV29-1 and J is TRBJ1-2; tentative D call: TRBD1 (6 bases). Trimming stripped 4 bases from V and 2 bases from J, with 23 bases between. CDR3 length: 17 amino acids. Germline lookup yields CDR1 SQVTM and CDR2 ANQGSEA. CDR3 nucleotide sequence: TGCAGCGTTGCCCAGGAGGGGGGCCGGGGTCCAAACTATGGCTACACCTTC. It codes for CSVAQEGGRGPNYGYTF.